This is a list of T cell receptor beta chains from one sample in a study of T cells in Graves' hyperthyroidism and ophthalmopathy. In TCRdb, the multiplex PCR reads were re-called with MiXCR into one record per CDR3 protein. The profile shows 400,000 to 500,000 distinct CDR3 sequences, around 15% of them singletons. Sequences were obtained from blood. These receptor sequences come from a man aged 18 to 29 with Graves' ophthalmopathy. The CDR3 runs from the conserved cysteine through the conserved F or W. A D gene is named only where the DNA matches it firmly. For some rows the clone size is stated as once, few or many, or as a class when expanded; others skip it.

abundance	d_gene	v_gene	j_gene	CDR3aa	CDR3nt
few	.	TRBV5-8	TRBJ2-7	CASRPKLGSYEQYF	TGTGCCAGCAGACCAAAGTTGGGTTCCTACGAGCAGTACTTC
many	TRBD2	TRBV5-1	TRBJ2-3	CASSYSLAAAFTDTQYF	TGCGCCAGCAGCTACAGTCTAGCGGCAGCGTTCACAGATACGCAGTATTTT
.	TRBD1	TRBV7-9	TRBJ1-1	CASSPTGKTEAFF	TGTGCCAGCAGCCCGACAGGGAAAACTGAAGCTTTCTTT
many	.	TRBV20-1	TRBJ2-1	CSAYDFLTYGNEQFF	TGCAGTGCTTACGACTTTTTGACCTATGGGAATGAGCAGTTCTTC
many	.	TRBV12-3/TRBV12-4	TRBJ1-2	CASSPQGRSYGYTF	TGTGCCAGCAGTCCTCAGGGGCGGAGTTATGGCTACACCTTC
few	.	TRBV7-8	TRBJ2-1	CASSYSARRNEQFF	TGTGCCAGCAGTTACTCGGCGCGCAGGAATGAGCAGTTCTTC
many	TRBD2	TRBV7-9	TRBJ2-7	CASSLALAGGVDEQYF	TGTGCCAGCAGCTTAGCATTAGCGGGAGGGGTCGACGAGCAGTACTTC
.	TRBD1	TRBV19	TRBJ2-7	CASSLWTGASSYEQYF	TGTGCCAGTAGCCTATGGACAGGGGCCAGCTCCTACGAGCAGTACTTC
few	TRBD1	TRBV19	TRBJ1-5	CASSIKGTGGHQPQHF	TGTGCCAGTAGTATTAAAGGGACAGGGGGCCATCAGCCCCAGCATTTT
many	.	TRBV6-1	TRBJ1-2	CASSDLLSVDGYTF	TGTGCCAGCAGTGATTTACTCAGCGTGGATGGCTACACCTTC
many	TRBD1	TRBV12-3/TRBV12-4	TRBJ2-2	CASSDRGTTNTGELFF	TGTGCCAGCAGTGACAGGGGGACCACGAACACCGGGGAGCTGTTTTTT
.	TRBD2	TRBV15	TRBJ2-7	CATSSLADSSYEQYF	TGTGCCACCAGCAGCCTAGCGGATAGCTCCTACGAGCAGTACTTC
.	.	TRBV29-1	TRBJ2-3	CSVPGNPTDTQYF	TGCAGCGTTCCAGGGAATCCCACAGATACGCAGTATTTT
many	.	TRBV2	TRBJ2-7	CASSEFRYYEQYF	TGTGCCAGCAGTGAGTTCCGCTACTACGAGCAGTACTTC
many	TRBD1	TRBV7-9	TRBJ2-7	CASSPMGQLFEQYF	TGTGCCAGCAGCCCCATGGGACAGCTCTTCGAGCAGTACTTC
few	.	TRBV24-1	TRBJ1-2	CATSEHSFYGYTF	TGTGCCACCAGTGAACACAGTTTCTATGGCTACACCTTC
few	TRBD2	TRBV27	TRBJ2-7	CASSTSGAYEQYF	TGTGCCAGCAGTACTAGCGGGGCCTACGAGCAGTACTTC
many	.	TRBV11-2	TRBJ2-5	CASSWIRVSGETQYF	TGTGCCAGCAGCTGGATAAGGGTTTCGGGAGAGACCCAGTACTTC
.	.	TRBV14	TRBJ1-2	CASSQDQRYGYTF	TGTGCCAGCAGCCAAGATCAACGGTATGGCTACACCTTC
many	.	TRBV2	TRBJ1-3	CASSEVEPGNTIYF	TGTGCCAGCAGTGAGGTGGAACCGGGAAACACCATATATTTT